The 20 T cell receptor beta chains below come from one sample, sequenced in a study of CD8 T cells in ankylosing spondylitis. These receptors have no known antigen. TCRdb independently ran MiXCR on the 5' RACE reads; one entry per CDR3 protein. The data contain approximately 500,000 distinct CDR3 sequences, roughly 13% of them singletons. Whole-study findings and limits: There was a TCR beta motif, made of several highly homologous variants, that appeared characteristic of ankylosing spondylitis blood.

The source material was blood, either unsorted or a sorted T cell fraction (not recorded which). Every receptor here comes from a male donor with ankylosing spondylitis.

This clonotype was seen more than once but under ten times. V gene TRBV14 combines with J gene TRBJ2-7, with 8 bases lining up with TRBD1. CDR3 length: 15 residues. CDR1 is SGHDN, CDR2 FVKESK, per germline. With 3 bases clipped from V and 5 bases from J, the junction kept 9 bases outside the gene matches. The DNA of the CDR3 is TGTGCCAGCAGCCAGATCCGGGACAGGCGTGACGAGCAGTACTTC. Translated, it gives CASSQIRDRRDEQYF.

This chain uses TRBV24-1 with TRBJ2-3; TRBD2 matches 11 bases. Per the germline V gene, CDR1 is KGHDR and CDR2 is SFDVKD. V trimming: 5 bases; J trimming: 6 bases; junction bases outside the gene matches: 12. This CDR3 spans 17 amino acids. In nucleotides, the CDR3 is TGTGCCACCAGTGGAACGCTAGCGGGAGGACTACCGGATACGCAGTATTTT. It encodes CATSGTLAGGLPDTQYF.

This clonotype was seen a few times. The J gene is TRBJ2-3, the V gene TRBV14; D is ambiguous. V lost 1 base to trimming and J lost 6 bases, with 14 bases between them. Germline values: CDR1 SGHDN, CDR2 FVKESK. CDR3 length: 15 amino acids. The CDR3: CASSQVALLGDTQYF. The CDR3 DNA is TGTGCCAGCAGCCAAGTGGCTCTCCTCGGGGATACGCAGTATTTT.

This clonotype was counted only a few times. This chain joins TRBV20-1 and TRBJ1-1; unclear D gene. Germline V gives CDR1 DFQATT, CDR2 SNEGSKA (reference sequence). Trimming shortened V by 5 bases and J by 2 bases, and 12 bases separated the two germline ends. The CDR3 has 13 amino acids. In nucleotides, the CDR3 is TGCAGTGCTCCGGACTTGGCAAACACTGAAGCTTTCTTT. It is translated as CSAPDLANTEAFF.

The chain has TRBV27 and TRBJ1-6; TRBD1 matches at 9 bases. CDR1 is MNHEY and CDR2 is SMNVEV in the germline V gene (reference sequence). V shed 5 bases, J shed 6 bases, and the junction held 8 bases outside the gene matches. This CDR3 is 16 amino acids long. This chain's CDR3 is CASSLPTGGSNSPLHF. The CDR3 nucleotides are TGTGCCAGCAGTCTGCCGACAGGGGGAAGTAATTCACCCCTCCACTTT.

This rearrangement joins TRBV6-2 or TRBV6-3 to TRBJ1-2; D perhaps matches TRBD1 (6 bases). Germline V gene sequence: CDR1 MNHEY, CDR2 SVGEGT. The CDR3 runs to 14 residues. V lost 8 bases and J 4 bases, leaving 17 bases between the germline ends. CDR3 in DNA: TGTGCCAGCTCACCTGCGACACAGGGCTATGGCTACACCTTC. Translation: CASSPATQGYGYTF.

The chain recombines TRBV5-1 with TRBJ2-5; no reliable D call. V was cut by 1 base and J by 1 base, with 5 bases left in between. Germline V gene sequence: CDR1 SGHRS, CDR2 YFSETQ. This CDR3 region has 13 residues. The CDR3 is CASSLSPQETQYF. Here the CDR3 DNA reads TGCGCCAGCAGCTTGAGTCCCCAAGAGACCCAGTACTTC.

Remarks on this clonotype: A clone one base away is much larger, so this may be a read error. The chain has TRBV3-1 and TRBJ1-1, with D perhaps TRBD1 (5 bases). Germline assignment: CDR1 LGHDT and CDR2 YNNKEL (reference sequence). The CDR3 runs 15 residues. CDR3 in DNA: TGTGCCTGCAGCCCCCGGGACCGCCGGACCACTGAAGCTTTCTTT. It codes for CACSPRDRRTTEAFF.

The chain links TRBV18 to TRBJ2-5, with a weak D call TRBD2 (6 bases). This CDR3 spans 16 amino acids. Germline CDR1 and CDR2: KGHSH and LQKENI. The V end was cut by 2 bases, the J end by 3 bases, with 16 bases between. The DNA of the CDR3 is TGTGCCAGCTCACCATTGGAGAGTCTAGCGAAAGAGACCCAGTACTTC. The encoded protein is CASSPLESLAKETQYF.

In this sample, this clonotype turned up a few times. The chain uses TRBV12-3 or TRBV12-4 and TRBJ1-2, with TRBD1 as a possible D gene (5 bases). Trimming took 7 bases from V and 3 from J, leaving 18 bases between them. The CDR3 has 15 residues. CDR3 loop: CASTLAGLPDYGYTF. DNA for the CDR3: TGTGCCAGCACCCTGGCGGGGCTACCCGACTATGGCTACACCTTC.

The chain couples TRBV27 to TRBJ2-2; D uncertain. Germline lookup yields CDR1 MNHEY and CDR2 SMNVEV (reference sequence). The V gene lost 3 bases and the J gene lost 1 base, with 3 bases spanning the gap. This CDR3 has 13 residues. The CDR3 region is CASSFQNTGELFF. The CDR3 DNA reads as TGTGCCAGCAGTTTTCAGAACACCGGGGAGCTGTTTTTT.

This clonotype showed up many times. The chain has TRBV5-1 and TRBJ1-1; TRBD1 matches 7 bases. This CDR3 has 14 residues. V was pared by 2 bases and J by 5 bases, with 6 bases of the junction left unmatched. CDR1 and CDR2 from the germline V gene are SGHRS and YFSETQ. CDR3 region: CASSLQGSETEAFF. As DNA, the CDR3 is TGCGCCAGCAGCTTACAGGGGAGTGAGACTGAAGCTTTCTTT.

Comments on this clonotype: This may stem from a read error, because a much larger clone lies one nucleotide away. This chain joins TRBV12-3 or TRBV12-4 and TRBJ2-5; the D gene is possibly TRBD2 (6 bases). This CDR3 has 14 amino acids. V gave up 9 bases and J gave up 4 bases, with 18 bases separating them. This CDR3 is CASTLGRMGETQYF. Written as DNA, the CDR3 is TGTGCCAGTACCCTAGGGAGGATGGGAGAGACCCAGTACTTC.

V usage is TRBV6-6 and J usage is TRBJ1-1, with D unclear. Trimming removed 6 bases from V and 0 bases from J, with 8 bases in between. CDR1 and CDR2 (germline): MNHNY, SVGAGI (reference sequence). CDR3 length: 13 amino acids. The CDR3 sequence: CASRTNLNTEAFF. The CDR3 DNA follows: TGTGCCAGCAGGACCAATTTGAACACTGAAGCTTTCTTT.

At least ten counts were recorded for this clonotype. V gene TRBV18 combines with J gene TRBJ1-2, with unresolved D. This CDR3 region has 15 residues. From germline, CDR1 is KGHSH and CDR2 LQKENI. V was clipped by 6 bases and J by 6 bases, with 20 bases between them. As DNA, the CDR3 is TGTGCCAGCTCCGCCACCCCCTGGGCGGAGGATGGCTACACCTTC. Encoded protein: CASSATPWAEDGYTF.

This clonotype was seen more than once but under ten times. V usage is TRBV5-1 and J usage is TRBJ2-6, with 12 bases that match TRBD1. Germline V CDR1 and CDR2: SGHRS, YFSETQ. V lost 2 bases and J lost 0; bases outside the gene matches: 15. The CDR3 extends over 22 amino acids. CDR3: CASSFRDRGLWSPDSGANVLTF. CDR3 bases: TGCGCCAGCAGCTTCCGGGACAGGGGGCTTTGGTCGCCCGACTCTGGGGCCAACGTCCTGACTTTC.

The sample holds a few counts of this clonotype. The chain has TRBV28 and TRBJ2-3; no firm D call. Germline V gene sequence: CDR1 MDHEN, CDR2 SYDVKM. Trimming stripped 1 base from V and 0 bases from J, with 5 bases between. The CDR3 is made up of 14 amino acids. CDR3: CASSLYGSTDTQYF. In nucleotides, the CDR3 is TGTGCCAGCAGTTTATACGGTAGCACAGATACGCAGTATTTT.

V is TRBV5-6 and J is TRBJ2-2; 8 positions match TRBD1. CDR1 SGHDT and CDR2 YYEEEE come from the germline V gene. The CDR3 runs to 18 residues. Trimming took 3 bases from V and 3 from J; bases not matched to a gene: 13. As DNA, the CDR3 is TGTGCCAGCAGCTATGATTACCGGGACAGGTATTACACCGGGGAGCTGTTTTTT. This sequence encodes CASSYDYRDRYYTGELFF.

The chain employs TRBV20-1 and TRBJ2-3; 11 nucleotides agree with TRBD2. CDR3 length: 16 residues. Per germline, CDR1 DFQATT and CDR2 SNEGSKA (reference sequence). With V trimmed by 5 bases and J by 4 bases, 11 bases remained unmatched. CDR3 DNA: TGCAGTGCTTTTGTAGCGGGAGGGCCCGATCCAGATACGCAGTATTTT. This sequence encodes CSAFVAGGPDPDTQYF.

The V call is TRBV20-1, the J call TRBJ2-3; TRBD2 is a possible D gene (5 bases). With 0 bases removed from V and 5 bases from J, the gap between germline ends came to 21 bases. The CDR3 is made up of 17 amino acids. Germline V CDR1 and CDR2: DFQATT, SNEGSKA (reference sequence). CDR3 amino acids: CSARDQRGLGREDTQYF. In DNA, the CDR3 is TGCAGTGCTAGAGATCAAAGAGGACTCGGCCGCGAAGATACGCAGTATTTT.